Detailed here is one TCR beta chain. The data originate from a study of CD8+ T cells in alopecia areata. Punch biopsies of lesional scalp, plus peripheral blood, were taken from alopecia areata patients. Following extraction, RNA underwent reverse transcription to cDNA, which served as the sequencing template. Data came from immunoSEQ multiplex PCR; TCRdb stores just in-frame clones and leaves some out. This sample has hundreds of thousands of clones, with roughly two thirds found just once. Trimming removed 0 bases at V and 5 bases at J, with 15 bases between. Looked up from germline, CDR1 is SGDLS and CDR2 is YYNGEE. This CDR3 contains 15 residues.

The genes are TRBV9 and TRBJ2-7; D might be TRBD1 (5 bases). The origin of this receptor is a human donor with alopecia areata. Material: CD4+ T cells sorted from blood, obtained at week 0. CDR3 DNA: TGTGCCAGCAGCGTAGGTCGGCAGGGTATACACGAGCAGTACTTC. Its translation is CASSVGRQGIHEQYF. Drawing the rest from reference TRBV9 and TRBJ2-7, the complete variable domain is DSGVTQTPKHLITATGQRVTLRCSPRSGDLSVYWYQQSLDQGLQFLIQYYNGEERAKGNILERFSAQQFPDLHSELNLSSLELGDSALYFCASSVGRQGIHEQYFGPGTRLTVT.